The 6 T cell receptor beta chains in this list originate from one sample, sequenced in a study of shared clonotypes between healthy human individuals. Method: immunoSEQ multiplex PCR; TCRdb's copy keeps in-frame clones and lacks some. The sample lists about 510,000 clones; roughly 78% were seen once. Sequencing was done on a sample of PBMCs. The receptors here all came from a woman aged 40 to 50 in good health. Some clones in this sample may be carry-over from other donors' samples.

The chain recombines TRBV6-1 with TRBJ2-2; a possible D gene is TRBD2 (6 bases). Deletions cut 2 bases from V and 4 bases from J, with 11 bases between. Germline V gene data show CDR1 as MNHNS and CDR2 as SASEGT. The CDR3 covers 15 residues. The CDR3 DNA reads TGTGCCAGCAGTGAAACTAGCAGGAGCACCGGGGAGCTGTTTTTT. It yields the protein CASSETSRSTGELFF.

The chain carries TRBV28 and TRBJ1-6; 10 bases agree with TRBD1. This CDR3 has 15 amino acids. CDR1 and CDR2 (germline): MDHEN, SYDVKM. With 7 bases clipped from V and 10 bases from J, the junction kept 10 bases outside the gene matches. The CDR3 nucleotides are TGTGCCAGCAACGCCGGGACAGGGGCCGAATCACCCCTCCACTTT. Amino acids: CASNAGTGAESPLHF. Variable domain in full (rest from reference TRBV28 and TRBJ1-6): DVKVTQSSRYLVKRTGEKVFLECVQDMDHENMFWYRQDPGLGLRLIYFSYDVKMKEKGDIPEGYSVSREKKERFSLILESASTNQTSMYLCASNAGTGAESPLHFGNGTRLTVT.

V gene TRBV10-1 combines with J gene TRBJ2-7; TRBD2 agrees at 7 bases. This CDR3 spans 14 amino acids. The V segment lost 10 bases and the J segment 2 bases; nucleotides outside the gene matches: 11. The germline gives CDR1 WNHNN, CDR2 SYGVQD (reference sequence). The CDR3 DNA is TGCGCCACCTCCCTAGCGGAGCAGACCTACGAGCAGTACTTC. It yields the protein CATSLAEQTYEQYF.

The CDR3: CASSLGQPYEQYF. The CDR3 DNA is TGTGCCAGCAGTTTAGGACAACCCTACGAGCAGTACTTC. V usage is TRBV27 and J usage is TRBJ2-7; TRBD1 is a possible D gene (5 bases). This CDR3 is built from 13 residues. CDR1 is MNHEY and CDR2 is SMNVEV in the germline V gene (reference sequence). V lost 2 bases, J lost 2 bases, and 7 bases lay in between.

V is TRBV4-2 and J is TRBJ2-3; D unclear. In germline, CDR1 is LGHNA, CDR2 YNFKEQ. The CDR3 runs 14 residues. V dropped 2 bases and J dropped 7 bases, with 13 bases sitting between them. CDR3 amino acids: CASSQLDGTHTQYF. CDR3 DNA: TGTGCCAGCAGCCAACTGGACGGTACTCATACGCAGTATTTT.

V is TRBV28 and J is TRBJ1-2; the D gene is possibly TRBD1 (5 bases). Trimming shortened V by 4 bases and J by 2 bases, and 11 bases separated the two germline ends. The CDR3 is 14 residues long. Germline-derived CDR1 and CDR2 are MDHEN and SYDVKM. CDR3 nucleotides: TGTGCCAGCAGTTGGGGCCGTGGCAACTATGGCTACACCTTC. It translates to CASSWGRGNYGYTF.